The 24 T cell receptor beta chains below all came from one sample that was sequenced in a study of blood T cell repertoires in COVID-19 (dated by TCRdb to 2020 to 2022). To prepare the library, the immunoSEQ multiplex PCR assay was applied. TCRdb holds this immuneACCESS table with in-frame rearrangements only. Some clones are missing; in checked studies, unresolved V genes explain under half, and the rest has no known cause. The table for this sample lists over 90,000 clones; roughly four fifths of them were counted only once. Clones ranked in the top ten supply 9.5% to 10% of the sample. The specimen was peripheral blood. The receptor source for this set is a man aged 40-55 years with active or convalescent COVID-19.

V and J are TRBV7-3 and TRBJ2-7; weak D call: TRBD1 (6 bases). The CDR3 has 13 amino acids. V was shortened by 10 bases and J by 2 bases, with 15 bases between the two germline ends. Germline values: CDR1 SGHTA, CDR2 FQGTGA. This CDR3 reads CANYRGFPYEQYF. The CDR3, as DNA: TGTGCCAACTATAGGGGGTTTCCCTACGAGCAGTACTTC.

V gene TRBV5-8 combines with J gene TRBJ1-5; D gene uncertain. This CDR3 contains 12 residues. Germline lookup yields CDR1 SGHTS and CDR2 YDEGEE. The V and J ends lost 2 bases and 3 bases respectively, with 3 bases between them. The CDR3 here is CASSFLNQPQHF. CDR3 sequence (DNA): TGTGCCAGCAGCTTCCTCAATCAGCCCCAGCATTTT.

The rearrangement uses TRBV10-3 and TRBJ1-5, with 8 bases matching TRBD1. The germline V gene has CDR1 ENHRY and CDR2 SYGVKD. J gave up 2 bases and V 10 bases, and 7 bases lay outside the gene matches. The CDR3 has 14 residues. This CDR3 is CATQGARGNQPQHF. Written as DNA, the CDR3 is TGTGCCACTCAGGGGGCGCGGGGCAATCAGCCCCAGCATTTT.

The chain couples TRBV9 to TRBJ1-3, with 8 bases lining up with TRBD1. Germline CDR1 is SGDLS and CDR2 is YYNGEE. The ends lost 4 bases at V and 4 bases at J; junction bases unmatched: 10. The CDR3 runs 16 residues. CDR3 in amino acids: CASSRLTGVSGNTIYF. In nucleotides, the CDR3 is TGTGCCAGCAGCCGTTTGACAGGGGTGTCAGGAAACACCATATATTTT.

The gene calls are TRBV18 and TRBJ1-4, with TRBD1 matching over 7 bases. The CDR3 has 14 amino acids. The V segment lost 5 bases and the J segment 5 bases; nucleotides outside the gene matches: 5. Looked up from germline, CDR1 is KGHSH and CDR2 is LQKENI. DNA for the CDR3: TGTGCCAGCTCAGCGGACAGGAGAAATGAAAAACTGTTTTTT. Protein product: CASSADRRNEKLFF.

The rearrangement links TRBV12-3 or TRBV12-4 to TRBJ2-7; 7 bases fit TRBD2. The CDR3 sequence is 13 residues long. The V and J ends lost 8 bases and 3 bases, in that order; junction bases with no gene match: 7. CDR3 loop: CASRRGDSYEQYF. CDR3 coding DNA: TGTGCCAGCCGCCGGGGGGATAGCTACGAGCAGTACTTC.

This clone was counted only a few times. CDR3 coding DNA: TGTGCCAGCAGTCTGGGACAGGGGGCAGGATCACCCCTCCACTTT. Encoded protein: CASSLGQGAGSPLHF. This chain connects TRBV27 to TRBJ1-6; 12 bases agree with TRBD1. The CDR3 contains 15 residues. Germline V CDR1 and CDR2: MNHEY, SMNVEV (reference sequence). With 5 bases clipped from V and 10 bases from J, the junction kept 6 bases outside the gene matches.

This chain uses TRBV12-3 or TRBV12-4 with TRBJ1-4, with a tentative D call TRBD1 (6 bases). Trimming took off 6 bases at V and 5 bases at J, with 10 bases between the two ends. The CDR3 totals 13 residues. The DNA for the CDR3 is TGTGCCAGCAGCGGACAGTTAAATGAAAAACTGTTTTTT. This encodes CASSGQLNEKLFF.

The gene calls are TRBV7-2 and TRBJ2-2, with 10 bases fitting TRBD2. The CDR3 covers 20 residues. Losses at the gene ends were 0 bases for V and 5 bases for J; bases not matched to a gene: 15. Germline V lookup: CDR1 SGHTA, CDR2 FQGNSA. CDR3 DNA sequence: TGTGCCAGCAGCTTAGCCAGAAGGGCGGAGCGGGGGGGCCATACCGGGGAGCTGTTTTTT. Its protein is CASSLARRAERGGHTGELFF.

This clone has at least ten counts. The chain carries TRBV27 and TRBJ2-4; D possibly corresponds to TRBD1 (5 bases). The CDR3 has 15 residues. Trimming left V 7 bases short and J 0 bases short, with 13 bases between. The germline CDR1 and CDR2 sequences are MNHEY and SMNVEV (reference sequence). Here the CDR3 DNA reads TGTGCCAGCAAGGAGACAGCCCTAGCCAAAAACATTCAGTACTTC. This gives the protein CASKETALAKNIQYF.

This clone showed up just a few times. The V and J genes are TRBV7-9 and TRBJ1-4; D is unclear. CDR1 is SEHNR and CDR2 is FQNEAQ in the germline V gene (reference sequence). V lost 8 bases to trimming and J lost 8 bases, with 18 bases between them. The CDR3 covers 14 residues. The CDR3 DNA sequence: TGTGCCAGCGGCATTCAGGAATCTTTGGAAAAACTGTTTTTT. This sequence encodes CASGIQESLEKLFF. The full variable domain, its missing parts supplied by reference TRBV7-9 and TRBJ1-4, is DTGVSQNPRHKITKRGQNVTFRCDPISEHNRLYWYRQTLGQGPEFLTYFQNEAQLEKSRLLSDRFSAERPKGSFSTLEIQRTEQGDSAMYLCASGIQESLEKLFFGSGTQLSVL.

The rearrangement uses TRBV4-3 and TRBJ2-2; TRBD2 might be the D (5 bases). V gave up 4 bases and J gave up 4 bases, with 13 bases separating them. The CDR3 has 15 residues. Germline CDR1 reads LGHNA; CDR2 reads YSLEER. DNA of the CDR3: TGCGCCAGCAGCCCGCAAGGACTTGGCACCGGGGAGCTGTTTTTT. Translated, it gives CASSPQGLGTGELFF.

The rearrangement links TRBV12-3 or TRBV12-4 to TRBJ1-2; D is possibly TRBD1 (6 bases). V gave up 2 bases and J gave up 7 bases, with 11 bases separating them. This CDR3 spans 13 amino acids. CDR3 nucleotides: TGTGCCAGCAGTTTACCGGGGGGCGGTGGCTACACCTTC. It yields the protein CASSLPGGGGYTF.

This clone was seen ten or more times. The gene calls are TRBV2 and TRBJ1-3; D is perhaps TRBD1 (6 bases). Per germline, CDR1 SNHLY and CDR2 FYNNEI. This CDR3 region has 14 residues. Trimming shortened V by 8 bases and J by 0 bases, and 11 bases separated the two germline ends. DNA of the CDR3: TGTGCCAGCGACCTACAGGGCTCTGGAAACACCATATATTTT. Protein product: CASDLQGSGNTIYF.

The chain combines TRBV27 with TRBJ2-1, with 14 bases lining up with TRBD2. Germline CDR1 reads MNHEY; CDR2 reads SMNVEV (reference sequence). This CDR3 has 20 amino acids. The V gene end was trimmed by 0 bases and the J gene end by 3 bases; junction bases not matched to a gene: 10. CDR3 residues: CASSLSWVPTSGGDYNEQFF. The CDR3 region has the DNA TGTGCCAGCAGTTTATCGTGGGTCCCGACTAGCGGGGGGGACTACAATGAGCAGTTCTTC.

The chain recombines TRBV19 with TRBJ2-5; 9 nucleotides agree with TRBD1. With 4 bases clipped from V and 4 bases from J, the junction kept 10 bases outside the gene matches. Germline CDR1 reads LNHDA; CDR2 reads SQIVND (reference sequence). The CDR3 is made up of 16 amino acids. CDR3 bases: TGTGCCAGTAGTAGGATGGGACAGGGTACCCGAGAGACCCAGTACTTC. This sequence encodes CASSRMGQGTRETQYF.

The genes are TRBV5-1 and TRBJ2-5, with D perhaps TRBD1 (5 bases). Between the trimmed V and J ends, which lost 0 bases and 3 bases, there was a span of 18 bases. The CDR3 runs 17 residues. Germline CDR1 SGHRS, CDR2 YFSETQ. CDR3 sequence (DNA): TGCGCCAGCAGCTTGGCCGACGTGGGGCAGGTGAAAGAGACCCAGTACTTC. The encoded protein is CASSLADVGQVKETQYF.

The genes are TRBV2 and TRBJ1-1, with D tentatively TRBD1 (6 bases). Trimming took off 3 bases at V and 4 bases at J, with 12 bases between the two ends. This CDR3 has 14 residues. CDR1 SNHLY and CDR2 FYNNEI come from the germline V gene. The CDR3 nucleotides are TGTGCCAGCAGTGAGGGACATATGGGCACTGAAGCTTTCTTT. Translation: CASSEGHMGTEAFF.

The chain couples TRBV5-1 to TRBJ2-5, with TRBD1 identical over 7 bases. The CDR3 length is 15 residues. The germline V gene encodes CDR1 SGHRS and CDR2 YFSETQ. The V gene end was trimmed by 4 bases and the J gene end by 5 bases; junction bases not matched to a gene: 11. The CDR3 nucleotides are TGCGCCAGCAGCCAGGGGACAGTTCAGGGGGAGACCCAGTACTTC. Residues: CASSQGTVQGETQYF.

The chain is built from TRBV28 and TRBJ1-1; maybe TRBD1 (5 bases). This CDR3 contains 14 residues. Germline loops: CDR1 MDHEN, CDR2 SYDVKM. V lost 8 bases and J 0 bases, leaving 13 bases between the germline ends. CDR3 bases: TGTGCCAGCGTTCAGGGAGGGGTGAACACTGAAGCTTTCTTT. Translation: CASVQGGVNTEAFF.

The chain is built from TRBV28 and TRBJ2-5; 7 bases agree with TRBD1. V was clipped by 3 bases and J by 5 bases; unmatched bases: 6. Looked up from germline, CDR1 is MDHEN and CDR2 is SYDVKM. CDR3 size: 14 residues. The CDR3 bases are TGTGCCAGCAGTTTGGACAGGCGAGGGGAGACCCAGTACTTC. Protein sequence: CASSLDRRGETQYF.

This clone is a singleton in its sample. The rearrangement links TRBV3-1 (or the pseudogene TRBV3-2) to TRBJ2-7, with D unresolved. Germline V gives CDR1 LGHDT, CDR2 YNNKEL (reference sequence). The CDR3 consists of 13 residues. V was clipped by 1 base and J by 3 bases, with 7 bases between them. The CDR3 DNA reads TGTGCCAGCAGCCAAGCCCCCGTCTACGAGCAGTACTTC. This codes for CASSQAPVYEQYF.

The chain is built from TRBV6-5 and TRBJ1-5; possible D gene TRBD1, 5 bases. Germline V gives CDR1 MNHEY, CDR2 SVGAGI. Trimming removed 5 bases at V and 8 bases at J, with 13 bases between. The CDR3 contains 13 residues. The CDR3 DNA is TGTGCCAGCAGTAGGCAGGGTGTGGAGCCCCAGCATTTT. Amino acid sequence: CASSRQGVEPQHF.

This rearrangement joins TRBV2 to TRBJ1-1; no clear D. Trimming pared 2 bases from V and 5 bases from J, leaving 9 bases between. Germline-derived CDR1 and CDR2 are SNHLY and FYNNEI. The CDR3 runs to 13 residues. The CDR3 DNA reads TGTGCCAGCAGTGAATTGATAGAAACTGAAGCTTTCTTT. As protein: CASSELIETEAFF.